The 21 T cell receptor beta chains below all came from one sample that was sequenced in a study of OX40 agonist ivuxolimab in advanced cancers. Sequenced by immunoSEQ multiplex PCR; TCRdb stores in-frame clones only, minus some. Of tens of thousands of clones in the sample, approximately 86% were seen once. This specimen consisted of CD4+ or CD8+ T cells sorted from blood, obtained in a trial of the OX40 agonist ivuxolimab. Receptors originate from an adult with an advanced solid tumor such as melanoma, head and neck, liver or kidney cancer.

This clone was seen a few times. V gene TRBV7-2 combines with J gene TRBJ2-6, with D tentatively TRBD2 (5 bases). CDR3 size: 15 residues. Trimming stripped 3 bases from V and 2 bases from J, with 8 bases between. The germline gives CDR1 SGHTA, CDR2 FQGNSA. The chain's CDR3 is CASSLRVTGANVLTF. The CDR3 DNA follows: TGTGCCAGCAGCTTGCGGGTAACTGGGGCCAACGTCCTGACTTTC.

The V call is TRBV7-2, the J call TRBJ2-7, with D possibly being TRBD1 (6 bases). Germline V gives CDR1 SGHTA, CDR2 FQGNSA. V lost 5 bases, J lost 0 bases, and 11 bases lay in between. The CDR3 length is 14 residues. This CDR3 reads CASSPDRSSYEQYF. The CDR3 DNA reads TGTGCCAGCAGCCCCGACAGGAGCTCCTACGAGCAGTACTTC.

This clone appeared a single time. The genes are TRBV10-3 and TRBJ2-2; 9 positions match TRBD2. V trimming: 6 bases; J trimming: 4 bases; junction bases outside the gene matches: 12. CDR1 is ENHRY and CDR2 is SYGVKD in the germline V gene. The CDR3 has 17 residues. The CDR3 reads CAIRAARGGPGTGELFF. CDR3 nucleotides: TGTGCCATCAGGGCGGCGCGGGGGGGGCCGGGCACCGGGGAGCTGTTTTTT.

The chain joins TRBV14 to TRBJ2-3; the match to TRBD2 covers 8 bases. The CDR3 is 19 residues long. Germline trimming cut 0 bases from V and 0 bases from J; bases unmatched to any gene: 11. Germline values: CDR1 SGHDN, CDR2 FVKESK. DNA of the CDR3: TGTGCCAGCAGCCAAGATCGAGGCCAGCGGGGGACTAGCACAGATACGCAGTATTTT. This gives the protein CASSQDRGQRGTSTDTQYF.

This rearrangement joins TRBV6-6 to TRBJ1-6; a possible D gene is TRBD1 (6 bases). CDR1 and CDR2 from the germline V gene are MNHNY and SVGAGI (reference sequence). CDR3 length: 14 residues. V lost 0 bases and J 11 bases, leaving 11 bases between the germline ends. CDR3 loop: CASSYSSRGAPLHF. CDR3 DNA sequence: TGTGCCAGCAGTTACTCGAGCAGGGGCGCACCCCTCCACTTT.

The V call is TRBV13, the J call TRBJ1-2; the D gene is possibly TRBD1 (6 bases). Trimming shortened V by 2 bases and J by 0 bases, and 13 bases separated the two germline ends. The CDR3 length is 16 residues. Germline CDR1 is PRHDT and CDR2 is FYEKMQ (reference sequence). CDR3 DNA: TGTGCCAGCAGCTTATCCGCGGGGGGCTCTAACTATGGCTACACCTTC. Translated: CASSLSAGGSNYGYTF.

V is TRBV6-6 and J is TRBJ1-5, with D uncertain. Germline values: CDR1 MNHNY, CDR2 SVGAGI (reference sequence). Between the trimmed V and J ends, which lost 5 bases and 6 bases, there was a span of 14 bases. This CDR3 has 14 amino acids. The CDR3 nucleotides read TGTGCCAGCAGTCCCCTCGGGCCGTTTCAGCCCCAGCATTTT. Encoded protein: CASSPLGPFQPQHF.

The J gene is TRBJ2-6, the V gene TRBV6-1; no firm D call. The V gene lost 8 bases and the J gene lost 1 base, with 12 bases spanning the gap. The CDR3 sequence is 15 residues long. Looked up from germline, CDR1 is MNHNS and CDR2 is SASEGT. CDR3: CASRPGGSGANVLTF. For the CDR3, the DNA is TGTGCCAGCCGACCGGGTGGGTCTGGGGCCAACGTCCTGACTTTC.

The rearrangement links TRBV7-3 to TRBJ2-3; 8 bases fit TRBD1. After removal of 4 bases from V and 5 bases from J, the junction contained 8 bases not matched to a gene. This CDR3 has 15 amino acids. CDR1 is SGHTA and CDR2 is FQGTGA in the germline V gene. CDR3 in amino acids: CASSSTGANGDTQYF. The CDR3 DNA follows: TGTGCCAGCAGCTCGACAGGGGCCAACGGAGATACGCAGTATTTT.

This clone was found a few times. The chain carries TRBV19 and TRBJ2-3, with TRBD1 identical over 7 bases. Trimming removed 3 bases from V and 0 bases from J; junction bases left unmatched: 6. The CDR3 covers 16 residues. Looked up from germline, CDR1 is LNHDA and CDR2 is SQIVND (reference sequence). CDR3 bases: TGTGCCAGTAGTATTACGGGGACAGAGAGCACAGATACGCAGTATTTT. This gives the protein CASSITGTESTDTQYF.

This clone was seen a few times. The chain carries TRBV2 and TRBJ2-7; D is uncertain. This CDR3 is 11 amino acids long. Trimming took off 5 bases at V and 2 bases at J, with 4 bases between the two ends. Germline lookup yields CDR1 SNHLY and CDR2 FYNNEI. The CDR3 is CASSLTYEQYF. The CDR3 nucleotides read TGTGCCAGCAGTTTGACCTACGAGCAGTACTTC.

For the CDR3, the DNA is TGTGCCAGCAGCAGGTGGCCCCGGGACAAAGGTCCCTACGAGCAGTACTTC. It encodes CASSRWPRDKGPYEQYF. The rearrangement links TRBV11-2 to TRBJ2-7; the D gene is possibly TRBD1 (6 bases). V shed 5 bases and J shed 2 bases, with 22 bases lying between them. The germline V gene has CDR1 SGHAT and CDR2 FQNNGV. The CDR3 sequence is 17 residues long.

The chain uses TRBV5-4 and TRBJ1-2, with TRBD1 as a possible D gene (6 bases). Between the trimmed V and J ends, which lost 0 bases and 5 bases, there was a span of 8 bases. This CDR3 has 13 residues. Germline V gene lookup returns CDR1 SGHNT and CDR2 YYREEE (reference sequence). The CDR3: CASSLDREYGYTF. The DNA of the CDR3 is TGTGCCAGCAGCTTGGACAGGGAGTATGGCTACACCTTC.

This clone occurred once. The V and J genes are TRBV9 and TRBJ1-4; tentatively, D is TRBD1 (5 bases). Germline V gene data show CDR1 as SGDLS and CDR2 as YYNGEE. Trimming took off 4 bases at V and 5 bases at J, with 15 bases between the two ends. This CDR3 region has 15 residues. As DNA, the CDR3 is TGTGCCAGCAGCCCTGGAGGGGATTACAATGAAAAACTGTTTTTT. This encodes CASSPGGDYNEKLFF.

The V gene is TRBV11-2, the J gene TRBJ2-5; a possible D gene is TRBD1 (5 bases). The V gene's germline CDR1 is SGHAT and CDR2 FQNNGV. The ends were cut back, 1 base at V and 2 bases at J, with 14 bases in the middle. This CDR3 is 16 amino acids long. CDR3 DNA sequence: TGTGCCAGCAGCTTAGGGGGCCAGCTTTTGCAAGAGACCCAGTACTTC. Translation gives CASSLGGQLLQETQYF.

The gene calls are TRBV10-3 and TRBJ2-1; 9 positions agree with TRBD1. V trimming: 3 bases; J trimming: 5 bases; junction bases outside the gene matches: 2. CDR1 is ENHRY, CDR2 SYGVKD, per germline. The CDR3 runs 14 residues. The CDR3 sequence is CAISDRTGDNEQFF. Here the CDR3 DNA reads TGTGCCATCAGTGATAGGACAGGGGACAATGAGCAGTTCTTC.

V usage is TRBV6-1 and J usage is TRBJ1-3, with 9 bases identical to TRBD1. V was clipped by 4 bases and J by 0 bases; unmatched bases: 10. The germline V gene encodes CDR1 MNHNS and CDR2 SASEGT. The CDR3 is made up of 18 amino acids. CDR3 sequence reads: CASSVNRGLPSSGNTIYF. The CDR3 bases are TGTGCCAGCAGTGTTAACAGGGGGCTTCCGAGCTCTGGAAACACCATATATTTT.

CDR3: CASSPTTQAEQYF. For the CDR3, the DNA is TGTGCCAGCTCCCCTACCACCCAGGCCGAGCAGTACTTC. The chain joins TRBV18 to TRBJ2-7, with D uncertain. V shed 6 bases and J shed 6 bases, with 15 bases lying between them. This CDR3 is 13 amino acids long. Germline assignment: CDR1 KGHSH and CDR2 LQKENI.

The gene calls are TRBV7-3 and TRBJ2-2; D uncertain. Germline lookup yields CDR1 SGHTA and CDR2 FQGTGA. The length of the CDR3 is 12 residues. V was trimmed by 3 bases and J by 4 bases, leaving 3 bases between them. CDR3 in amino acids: CASSLFTGELFF. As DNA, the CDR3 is TGTGCCAGCAGCTTGTTCACCGGGGAGCTGTTTTTT.

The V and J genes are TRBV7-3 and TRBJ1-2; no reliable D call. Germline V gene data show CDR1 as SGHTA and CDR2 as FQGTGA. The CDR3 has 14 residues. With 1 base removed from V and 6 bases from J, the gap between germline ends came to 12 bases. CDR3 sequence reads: CASSLIPGSNGYTF. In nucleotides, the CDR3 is TGTGCCAGCAGCTTAATCCCGGGAAGTAATGGCTACACCTTC.

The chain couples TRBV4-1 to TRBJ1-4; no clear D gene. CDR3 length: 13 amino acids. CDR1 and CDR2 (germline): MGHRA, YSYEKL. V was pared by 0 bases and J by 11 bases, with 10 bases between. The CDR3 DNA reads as TGCGCCAGCAGCCAAGATTATGAGGCTAAACTGTTTTTT. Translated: CASSQDYEAKLFF.